The TCR beta chain described here comes from a study of OX40 agonist ivuxolimab in advanced cancers. Overall study: Those treated in dose escalation had hepatocellular carcinoma, melanoma, renal cell cancer or head and neck cancer. Participants, approximately 81% male, averaged roughly 60 years of age, ranging from about 23 to 90. Regarding the study as a whole: Both blood CD4+ and CD8+ T cells showed clonal growth by week 6 at 0.1 to 3.0 mg/kg.

As concerns this clone: Its antigen is undetermined.

This CDR3 region has 12 residues. Germline CDR1 and CDR2: ENHRY and SYGVKD. Trimming pared 5 bases from V and 9 bases from J, leaving 11 bases between. The method was immunoSEQ multiplex PCR; TCRdb's version includes in-frame clones alone and lacks a portion of them. The repertoire includes just over 60,000 clones, around 90% of them detected once, and under 20% sits in the top ten. This clonotype was sampled from an adult with an advanced solid tumor such as melanoma, head and neck, liver or kidney cancer. This material consisted of CD4+ or CD8+ T cells sorted from blood, taken in a trial of the OX40 agonist ivuxolimab. The genes are TRBV10-3 and TRBJ2-1; D is ambiguous. Here the CDR3 reads CAISPRTGEQFF. CDR3 coding DNA: TGTGCCATCAGTCCACGGACGGGTGAGCAGTTCTTC.